Listed here is a single T cell receptor beta chain. The antigen remains unidentified. The data were taken from a study of siplizumab effects on memory and regulatory T cells. Study outcomes and limitations: Versus over 25% in controls, the mappable alloreactive CD4+ clones averaged about 63% Treg-derived with siplizumab. Siplizumab significantly decreased alloreactive sequences from unstimulated CD4+ memory cells.

Per sample, the assay covered approximately 94,000 TCR templates. TCRdb keeps only in-frame clones here, not all; method: immunoSEQ multiplex PCR. This sample yields nearly 85,000 clones, of which 85% to 95% are seen a single time; 18% belongs to the top ten. Material for sequencing was CD8+ T cells sorted from blood. The clonotype was recovered from a human donor in good health.

CDR3: CASHKGPPMGTKDLNQPQHF. CDR3 nucleotides: TGTGCAAGTCACAAGGGGCCTCCGATGGGGACAAAGGATTTAAATCAGCCCCAGCATTTT. V is TRBV19 and J is TRBJ1-5; perhaps TRBD1 as D (6 bases). Per germline, CDR1 LNHDA and CDR2 SQIVND (reference sequence). The CDR3 loop spans 20 amino acids.